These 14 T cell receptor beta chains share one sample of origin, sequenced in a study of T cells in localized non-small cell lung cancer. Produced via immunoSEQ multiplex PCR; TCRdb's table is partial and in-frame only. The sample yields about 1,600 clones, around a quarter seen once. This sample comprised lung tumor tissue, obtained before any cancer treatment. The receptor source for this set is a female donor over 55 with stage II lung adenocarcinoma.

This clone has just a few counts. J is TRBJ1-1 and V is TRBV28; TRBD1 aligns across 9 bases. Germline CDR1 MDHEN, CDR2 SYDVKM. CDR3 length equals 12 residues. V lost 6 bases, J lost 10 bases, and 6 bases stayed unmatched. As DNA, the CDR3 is TGTGCCAGCAGACACAGGGGGCTAGGAGCTTTCTTT. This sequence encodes CASRHRGLGAFF.

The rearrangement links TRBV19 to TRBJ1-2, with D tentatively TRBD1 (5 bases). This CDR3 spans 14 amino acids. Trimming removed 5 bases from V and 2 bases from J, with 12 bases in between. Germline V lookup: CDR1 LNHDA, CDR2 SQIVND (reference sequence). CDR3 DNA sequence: TGTGCCAGTAGTGAAAGGACAACGAACTATGGCTACACCTTC. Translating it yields CASSERTTNYGYTF.

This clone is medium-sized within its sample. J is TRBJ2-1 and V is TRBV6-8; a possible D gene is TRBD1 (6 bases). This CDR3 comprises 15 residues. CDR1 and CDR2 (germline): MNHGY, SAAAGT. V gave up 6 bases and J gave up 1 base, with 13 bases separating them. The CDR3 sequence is CASRWTVESYNEQFF. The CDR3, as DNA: TGTGCCAGCAGATGGACAGTAGAGTCCTACAATGAGCAGTTCTTC.

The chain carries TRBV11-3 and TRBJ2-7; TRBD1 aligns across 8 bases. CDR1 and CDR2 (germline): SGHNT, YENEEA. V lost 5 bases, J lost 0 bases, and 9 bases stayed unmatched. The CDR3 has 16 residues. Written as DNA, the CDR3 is TGTGCCAGCAGCCTTAGGACAGGGCAGAGCTCCTACGAGCAGTACTTC. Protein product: CASSLRTGQSSYEQYF.

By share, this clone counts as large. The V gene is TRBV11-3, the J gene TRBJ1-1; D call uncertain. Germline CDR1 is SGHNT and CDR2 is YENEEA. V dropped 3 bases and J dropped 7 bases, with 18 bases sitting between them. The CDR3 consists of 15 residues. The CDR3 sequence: CASSLVPHDQNEAFF. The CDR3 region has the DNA TGTGCCAGCAGCTTGGTCCCTCACGACCAGAATGAAGCTTTCTTT.

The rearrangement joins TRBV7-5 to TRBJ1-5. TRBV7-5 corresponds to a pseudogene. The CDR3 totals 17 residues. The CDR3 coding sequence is TGTGCCAGCAGCCCCCGATCTACAGCGACTAGCAATCAGCCCCAGCATTTT. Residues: CASSPRSTATSNQPQHF.

Here the CDR3 reads CASSGTGSILFF. The CDR3 DNA sequence: TGTGCCAGCAGTGGGACAGGGAGCATCCTGTTTTTT. The chain is built from TRBV28 and TRBJ1-4; TRBD1 matches at 9 bases. The CDR3 has 12 residues. Germline V gene sequence: CDR1 MDHEN, CDR2 SYDVKM. V lost 5 bases to trimming and J lost 14 bases; unmatched junction nucleotides: 6.

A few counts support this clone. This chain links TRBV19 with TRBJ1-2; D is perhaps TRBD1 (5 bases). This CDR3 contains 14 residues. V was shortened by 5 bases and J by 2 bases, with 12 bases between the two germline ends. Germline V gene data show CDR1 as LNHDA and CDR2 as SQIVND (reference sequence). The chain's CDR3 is CASSGLWDNYGYTF. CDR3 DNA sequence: TGTGCCAGTAGTGGACTGTGGGACAACTATGGCTACACCTTC.

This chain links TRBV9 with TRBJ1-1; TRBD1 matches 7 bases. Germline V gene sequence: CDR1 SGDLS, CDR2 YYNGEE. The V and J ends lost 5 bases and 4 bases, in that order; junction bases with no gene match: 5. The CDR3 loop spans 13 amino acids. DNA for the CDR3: TGTGCCAGCAGTCCACAGGGGTTCACTGAAGCTTTCTTT. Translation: CASSPQGFTEAFF.

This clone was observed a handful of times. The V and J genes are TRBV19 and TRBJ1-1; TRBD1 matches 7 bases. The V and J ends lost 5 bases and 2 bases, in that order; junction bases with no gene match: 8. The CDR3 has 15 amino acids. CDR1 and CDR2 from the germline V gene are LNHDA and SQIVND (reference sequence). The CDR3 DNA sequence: TGTGCCAGTAGTCGGACCGGGACAGTCAACACTGAAGCTTTCTTT. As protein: CASSRTGTVNTEAFF.

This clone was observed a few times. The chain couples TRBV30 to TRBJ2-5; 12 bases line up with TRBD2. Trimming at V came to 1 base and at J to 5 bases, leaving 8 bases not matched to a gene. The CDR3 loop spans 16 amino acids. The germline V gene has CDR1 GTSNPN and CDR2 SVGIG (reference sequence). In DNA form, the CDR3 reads TGTGCCTGGAGTGCCGCTAGCGGGAGGGCCGGGGAGACCCAGTACTTC. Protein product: CAWSAASGRAGETQYF.

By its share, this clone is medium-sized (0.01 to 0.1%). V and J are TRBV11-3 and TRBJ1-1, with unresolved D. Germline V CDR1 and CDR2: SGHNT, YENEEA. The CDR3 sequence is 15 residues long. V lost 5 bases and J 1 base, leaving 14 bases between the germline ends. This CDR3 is CASSQVIDGNTEAFF. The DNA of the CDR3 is TGTGCCAGCAGCCAGGTGATAGACGGGAACACTGAAGCTTTCTTT. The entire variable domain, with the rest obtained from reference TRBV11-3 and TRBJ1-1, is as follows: EAGVVQSPRYKIIEKKQPVAFWCNPISGHNTLYWYLQNLGQGPELLIRYENEEAVDDSQLPKDRFSAERLKGVDSTLKIQPAELGDSAVYLCASSQVIDGNTEAFFGQGTRLTVV.

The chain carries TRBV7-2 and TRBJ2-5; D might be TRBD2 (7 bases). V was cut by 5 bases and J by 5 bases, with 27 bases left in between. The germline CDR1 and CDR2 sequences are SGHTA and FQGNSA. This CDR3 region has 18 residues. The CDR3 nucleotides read TGTGCCAGCAGCCAACGGGGAGGGGGGGCCGCAAGCAGGGAGACCCAGTACTTC. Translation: CASSQRGGGAASRETQYF. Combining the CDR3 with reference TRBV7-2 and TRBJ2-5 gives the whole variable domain GAGVSQSPSNKVTEKGKDVELRCDPISGHTALYWYRQSLGQGLEFLIYFQGNSAPDKSGLPSDRFSAERTGGSVSTLTIQRTQQEDSAVYLCASSQRGGGAASRETQYFGPGTRLLVL.

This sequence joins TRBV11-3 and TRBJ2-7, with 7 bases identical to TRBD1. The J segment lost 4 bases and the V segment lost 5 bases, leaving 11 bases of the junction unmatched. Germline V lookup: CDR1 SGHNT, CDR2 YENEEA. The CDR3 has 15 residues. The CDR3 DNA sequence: TGTGCCAGCAGCCCCCTAGACAGGGCCCTGTACGAGCAGTACTTC. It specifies CASSPLDRALYEQYF.